This paragraph reports one T cell receptor beta chain. Between the trimmed V and J ends, which lost 5 bases and 3 bases, there was a span of 19 bases. The CDR3 extends over 17 amino acids. CDR1 and CDR2 from the germline V gene are SEHNR and FQNEAQ (reference sequence). The record originates from a study of blood T cell repertoires in COVID-19. The overall study: From the United States, Italy and Spain came samples of acute and convalescent COVID-19. Sample material is recorded as cDNA or gDNA derived from T cells, B-cell-depleted T cells, or PBMCs.

Authors' methods: By means of reference gene primer amplification, nucleated cell counts were estimated. Libraries were prepared by immunoSEQ multiplex PCR; TCRdb keeps only in-frame clonotypes and omits some of them. For V, J and clone size, that table is used; D and trimming come from the DNA. The table lists more than 45,000 clones, 75% to 90% of them singletons, with 1.4% in the top ten. The rearrangement links TRBV7-9 to TRBJ1-4, with D unclear. The sequence came from a man aged 60-69 years with acute or convalescent COVID-19. The specimen sequenced was peripheral blood. CDR3 DNA sequence: TGTGCCAGCAGCCTAGTCGTGGGGAGGGCGTCTAATGAAAAACTGTTTTTT. Protein sequence: CASSLVVGRASNEKLFF.